This paragraph covers one T cell receptor beta chain sequence. Its matching antigen is unknown. The junction departs from germline at one end; a sequencing error may be responsible. This specimen comes from a study of T cells in Graves' hyperthyroidism and ophthalmopathy. Study-wide background: Sampling of peripheral blood happened at initial diagnosis, prior to any treatment.

Findings of the study overall: Most thyroid clonotypes with frequency above 0.001 were detected in blood.

TCR beta CDR3 region amplification was performed from RNA transcripts. An initial round of RT-PCR targeting the TCR CDR3 relied on the HTBI primer set. TCRdb fed the multiplex PCR reads into MiXCR, producing one record per CDR3 protein. The sample includes hundreds of thousands of distinct CDR3 sequences, approximately 13% seen only once; the top ten take about 9.1%. Germline V gene lookup returns CDR1 SGHVS and CDR2 FQNEAQ. The CDR3 length is 15 residues. Graves' hyperthyroidism without ophthalmopathy progression within 18 months was termed stable. Diagnosis of hyperthyroidism was new in patients aged 18 to 65, and its duration was under 2 months.

The source of this sequence is a woman under 30 with Graves' hyperthyroidism. Sequenced: blood. The chain combines TRBV7-8 with TRBJ1-3, with D perhaps TRBD1 (5 bases). The CDR3: CTSSRDASSGNTIYF. For the CDR3, the DNA is TGTACCAGCAGCCGGGACGCCTCCTCTGGAAACACCATATATTTT.